The 25 T cell receptor beta chains below all came from one sample that was sequenced in a study of T-cell memory formation after mild COVID-19. Via MiXCR, TCRdb re-called the 5' RACE reads, giving one row per CDR3 protein. The sample shows hundreds of thousands of distinct CDR3 sequences, about a fifth of them seen only once. Sequenced input: PBMCs or a T cell subset sorted from them (not recorded which). Source of these receptors: an adult woman who had mild COVID-19 (a few samples of this study predate the infection). Cell type and time point are not known.

The rearrangement links TRBV10-3 to TRBJ2-5; D is unclear. Per germline, CDR1 ENHRY and CDR2 SYGVKD. V gave up 3 bases and J gave up 5 bases, with 16 bases separating them. The CDR3 is 15 amino acids. The DNA for the CDR3 is TGTGCCATCAGTGACGAGGCCTGGGTGGGCGAGACCCAGTACTTC. This gives the protein CAISDEAWVGETQYF.

This clonotype was recorded at least ten times. The J gene is TRBJ1-5, the V gene TRBV20-1; possible D gene TRBD1, 5 bases. This CDR3 has 14 residues. The ends were cut back, 0 bases at V and 1 base at J, with 7 bases in the middle. CDR1 and CDR2 (germline): DFQATT, SNEGSKA (reference sequence). The CDR3: CSAREGPSNQPQHF. In DNA, the CDR3 is TGCAGTGCTAGAGAGGGACCAAGCAATCAGCCCCAGCATTTT.

This clonotype was detected only once. The chain links TRBV2 to TRBJ1-1; D gene uncertain. Germline V lookup: CDR1 SNHLY, CDR2 FYNNEI. V was trimmed by 7 bases and J by 9 bases, leaving 18 bases between them. The CDR3 spans 13 residues. CDR3 in DNA: TGTGCCAGCACTCTAGGCCAGAAATTCCAAGCTTTCTTT. It translates to CASTLGQKFQAFF.

The chain uses TRBV6-1 and TRBJ2-5; weak D call: TRBD2 (5 bases). V lost 6 bases, J lost 5 bases, and 10 bases lay in between. Germline V gene lookup returns CDR1 MNHNS and CDR2 SASEGT. This CDR3 contains 12 residues. The CDR3 protein is CASRESGETQYF. CDR3 in DNA: TGTGCCAGCAGGGAGTCGGGGGAGACCCAGTACTTC.

The rearrangement joins TRBV29-1 to TRBJ1-2; the D gene is possibly TRBD1 (5 bases). Trimming pared 4 bases from V and 1 base from J, leaving 10 bases between. Germline V gene data show CDR1 as SQVTM and CDR2 as ANQGSEA. The CDR3 totals 13 residues. CDR3 in DNA: TGCAGCGTTGTGGGGGGGATTAACTATGGCTACACCTTC. It yields the protein CSVVGGINYGYTF.

This clonotype was observed a few times. The CDR3 region is CASSFRRGEKLFF. The CDR3, as DNA: TGTGCCAGCAGTTTCAGGAGGGGTGAAAAACTGTTTTTT. The chain carries TRBV12-3 or TRBV12-4 and TRBJ1-4; a weak D match, TRBD1 (5 bases). This CDR3 comprises 13 residues. V was clipped by 3 bases and J by 7 bases, with 9 bases between them.

The CDR3 DNA reads TGCAGTGCTCCACCTGGGGGGGCAGGGGAAAACTATGGCTACACCTTC. Translated, it gives CSAPPGGAGENYGYTF. The J gene is TRBJ1-2, the V gene TRBV20-1, with TRBD1 as a possible D gene (6 bases). Germline lookup yields CDR1 DFQATT and CDR2 SNEGSKA (reference sequence). The CDR3 covers 16 residues. With 5 bases removed from V and 2 bases from J, the gap between germline ends came to 21 bases.

The chain has TRBV20-1 and TRBJ2-7; D uncertain. The CDR3 totals 12 residues. Per the germline V gene, CDR1 is DFQATT and CDR2 is SNEGSKA (reference sequence). V was clipped by 2 bases and J by 2 bases, with 7 bases between them. CDR3 loop: CSARLTTYEQYF. In DNA form, the CDR3 reads TGCAGTGCTAGACTTACCACCTACGAGCAGTACTTC.

The table lists this clonotype with many counts. The J gene is TRBJ2-3, the V gene TRBV7-6, with TRBD1 as a possible D gene (5 bases). The CDR3 sequence is 15 residues long. V was trimmed by 1 base and J by 7 bases, leaving 15 bases between them. Per the germline V gene, CDR1 is SGHVS and CDR2 is FNYEAQ. The CDR3 sequence is CASSLGSQGPYTQYF. The CDR3 bases are TGTGCCAGCAGCTTAGGGAGCCAGGGCCCTTATACGCAGTATTTT.

This clonotype was observed once. The rearrangement links TRBV9 to TRBJ1-1; 8 bases line up with TRBD1. This CDR3 is built from 16 residues. The V gene end was trimmed by 4 bases and the J gene end by 1 base; junction bases not matched to a gene: 9. Germline V gives CDR1 SGDLS, CDR2 YYNGEE. The CDR3 is CASSHPGQGGNTEAFF. The DNA for the CDR3 is TGTGCCAGCAGCCATCCTGGACAGGGAGGGAACACTGAAGCTTTCTTT.

Comment on this clonotype: Because it lacks the conserved phenylalanine or tryptophan at the end, this CDR3 is likely a read error. The limits of the CDR3 on the DNA are not certain, so only TCRdb's listed CDR3 is given. This sequence joins TRBV7-2 and TRBJ2-7. A total of 10 residues make up the CDR3, ends included. The V gene's germline CDR1 is SGHTA and CDR2 FQGNSA. The CDR3: CASSLGTGTA.

The sample holds a few counts of this clonotype. The rearrangement uses TRBV5-1 and TRBJ1-1; unclear D gene. Trimming took off 6 bases at V and 3 bases at J, with 18 bases between the two ends. The CDR3 spans 15 residues. CDR1 and CDR2 from the germline V gene are SGHRS and YFSETQ. CDR3 region: CASTLSGGLYTEAFF. The CDR3 nucleotides read TGCGCCAGCACCCTTTCCGGCGGGCTTTACACTGAAGCTTTCTTT.

The chain combines TRBV27 with TRBJ1-1; D remains unclear. Trimming removed 5 bases at V and 3 bases at J, with 13 bases between. This CDR3 is built from 14 residues. The germline CDR1 and CDR2 sequences are MNHEY and SMNVEV (reference sequence). CDR3 coding DNA: TGTGCCAGCAGTGTCGACATTGCTGACACTGAAGCTTTCTTT. Amino acids: CASSVDIADTEAFF.

This clonotype was picked up a small number of times. The V gene is TRBV20-1, the J gene TRBJ2-1; 11 bases align to TRBD2. Germline loops: CDR1 DFQATT, CDR2 SNEGSKA (reference sequence). Trimming cost V 0 bases and J 5 bases; bases outside gene matches: 9. The CDR3 is 17 residues long. CDR3 nucleotides: TGCAGTGCTAGAGATACCCTAGCGGGAGGCCTTCACAATGAGCAGTTCTTC. Amino acid sequence: CSARDTLAGGLHNEQFF.

The chain links TRBV12-3 or TRBV12-4 to TRBJ2-7; 9 bases match TRBD1. V shed 3 bases and J 2 bases; nucleotides not matched to a gene: 5. CDR3 length: 15 residues. The DNA of the CDR3 is TGTGCCAGCAGTTTGGGACAGGGCAGGACCTACGAGCAGTACTTC. The encoded protein is CASSLGQGRTYEQYF.

A few counts support this clonotype. The gene calls are TRBV20-1 and TRBJ2-2; tentatively, D is TRBD1 (5 bases). Trimming pared 7 bases from V and 0 bases from J, leaving 15 bases between. The CDR3 length is 15 residues. CDR1 is DFQATT and CDR2 is SNEGSKA in the germline V gene (reference sequence). In DNA, the CDR3 is TGCAGTGTAAGGGGTGGACAACCGAACACCGGGGAGCTGTTTTTT. It encodes CSVRGGQPNTGELFF.

Ten or more counts support this clonotype. The rearrangement uses TRBV10-3 and TRBJ1-1, with D unclear. V lost 6 bases to trimming and J lost 5 bases, with 19 bases between them. Germline assignment: CDR1 ENHRY and CDR2 SYGVKD. The CDR3 contains 15 residues. The CDR3 nucleotides are TGTGCCATCAGATCCGGACTCTCGGGAGGGACTGAAGCTTTCTTT. Translated, it gives CAIRSGLSGGTEAFF.

In its sample, this clonotype was seen many times. The genes are TRBV12-3 or TRBV12-4 and TRBJ2-1, with a possible D match to TRBD1 (5 bases). The ends were cut back, 5 bases at V and 6 bases at J, with 20 bases in the middle. The CDR3 contains 16 residues. CDR3 coding DNA: TGTGCCAGCAGTCCAATCCGGTCACAGGCCTCCAATGAGCAGTTCTTC. This gives the protein CASSPIRSQASNEQFF.

This clonotype has only a few counts. This chain joins TRBV7-2 and TRBJ1-5, with 7 nucleotides matching TRBD1. The CDR3 length is 14 residues. Per germline, CDR1 SGHTA and CDR2 FQGNSA. V lost 5 bases to trimming and J lost 6 bases; unmatched junction nucleotides: 7. The CDR3 loop reads CASSQSTGSQPQHF. The DNA of the CDR3 is TGTGCCAGCAGCCAGTCGACAGGGTCTCAGCCCCAGCATTTT.

V usage is TRBV5-1 and J usage is TRBJ1-2; 11 bases fit TRBD1. V lost 3 bases to trimming and J lost 8 bases; unmatched junction nucleotides: 6. Germline assignment: CDR1 SGHRS and CDR2 YFSETQ. The CDR3 covers 14 residues. CDR3 in DNA: TGCGCCAGCAGCTCCGGACAGGGGGCTTGGGGCTACACCTTC. Translation: CASSSGQGAWGYTF.

This clonotype appeared a single time. This chain joins TRBV20-1 and TRBJ1-5; D gene ambiguous. This CDR3 region has 14 residues. Germline V lookup: CDR1 DFQATT, CDR2 SNEGSKA (reference sequence). V lost 7 bases to trimming and J lost 0 bases, with 13 bases between them. The CDR3 region is CSVLTENSNQPQHF. CDR3 sequence (DNA): TGCAGTGTTCTCACAGAAAATAGCAATCAGCCCCAGCATTTT.

This rearrangement joins TRBV20-1 to TRBJ1-1; 12 nucleotides line up with TRBD1. V trimming: 3 bases; J trimming: 1 base; junction bases outside the gene matches: 3. The CDR3 contains 15 residues. Germline CDR1 reads DFQATT; CDR2 reads SNEGSKA (reference sequence). As DNA, the CDR3 is TGCAGTGCTAGGGGACAGGGGGCTAGGAACACTGAAGCTTTCTTT. Its translation is CSARGQGARNTEAFF.

The sample holds many counts of this clonotype. The CDR3 spells CASSLASGANVLTF. The CDR3 DNA follows: TGTGCCAGCAGCTTAGCGTCTGGGGCCAACGTCCTGACTTTC. V is TRBV7-9 and J is TRBJ2-6; D not certain. The germline V gene encodes CDR1 SEHNR and CDR2 FQNEAQ (reference sequence). This CDR3 region has 14 residues. V lost 0 bases, J lost 1 base, and 1 base lay in between.

This chain uses TRBV6-5 with TRBJ2-2; D gene ambiguous. The CDR3 is made up of 12 amino acids. The germline V and J ends were trimmed by 2 bases and 7 bases, with 5 bases remaining between them. The germline CDR1 and CDR2 sequences are MNHEY and SVGAGI. CDR3 region: CASSYRLGELFF. For the CDR3, the DNA is TGTGCCAGCAGTTACAGACTCGGGGAGCTGTTTTTT.

The rearrangement links TRBV12-3 or TRBV12-4 to TRBJ1-1; 8 nucleotides agree with TRBD1. This CDR3 has 16 amino acids. V dropped 2 bases and J dropped 1; count of bases not matched to a gene: 6. The CDR3 loop is CASSLYGQGSNTEAFF. In nucleotides, the CDR3 is TGTGCCAGCAGTTTATATGGACAGGGATCGAACACTGAAGCTTTCTTT.